These T cell receptor beta chains were read from a single sample in a study of CD8+ T cells in alopecia areata. TCRdb keeps only in-frame clones here, not all; method: immunoSEQ multiplex PCR. The table lists 150,000 or so clones, roughly 48% of them singletons, with approximately 6.6% in the top ten. The material sequenced was CD4+ T cells sorted from blood. These receptors all come from a human donor with alopecia areata. Both conserved end residues are part of each CDR3. D genes are given only for firm matches. Size values are once, few and many counts, or a class for expanded clones, and some rows have none.

J gene: TRBJ1-2; clone size: -; V gene: TRBV7-6; D gene: TRBD1; CDR3 DNA: TGTGCCAGCAGCTCAATGTTGGGACAGGGGAACTATGGCTACACCTTC; CDR3 protein: CASSSMLGQGNYGYTF
J gene: TRBJ2-1; clone size: -; V gene: TRBV7-2; D gene: TRBD2; CDR3 DNA: TGTGCCAGCAGCTTAACGAGCGGGAGACCGGATGAGCAGTTCTTC; CDR3 protein: CASSLTSGRPDEQFF
J gene: TRBJ1-2; clone size: -; V gene: TRBV6-6; D gene: -; CDR3 DNA: TGTGCCAGCAGTTACGGGGGGAGGGGGGAGGATGGCTACACCTTC; CDR3 protein: CASSYGGRGEDGYTF
J gene: TRBJ2-7; clone size: -; V gene: TRBV5-1; D gene: -; CDR3 DNA: TGCGCCAGCAGCCAGGACTTCCGCGAGCAGTACTTC; CDR3 protein: CASSQDFREQYF
J gene: TRBJ1-3; clone size: -; V gene: TRBV20-1; D gene: -; CDR3 DNA: TGCAGTGCTCCAACTGGAAACACCATATATTTT; CDR3 protein: CSAPTGNTIYF
J gene: TRBJ2-5; clone size: -; V gene: TRBV7-9; D gene: -; CDR3 DNA: TGTGCCAGCAGCCACACGGGCCTTGGGGAGACCCAGTACTTC; CDR3 protein: CASSHTGLGETQYF
J gene: TRBJ2-1; clone size: -; V gene: TRBV5-4; D gene: TRBD1; CDR3 DNA: TGTGCCAGCAGACAGGACAGGGGACGGGCCGAGCAGTTCTTC; CDR3 protein: CASRQDRGRAEQFF
J gene: TRBJ1-1; clone size: once; V gene: TRBV5-6; D gene: -; CDR3 DNA: TGTGCCAGCAATCCGGACAGATCAACTGAAGCTTTCTTT; CDR3 protein: CASNPDRSTEAFF
J gene: TRBJ2-6; clone size: -; V gene: TRBV9; D gene: -; CDR3 DNA: TGTGCCAGCAGCGTAGAGGGGCGCTCTGGGGCCAACGTCCTGACTTTC; CDR3 protein: CASSVEGRSGANVLTF
J gene: TRBJ1-1; clone size: -; V gene: TRBV28; D gene: -; CDR3 DNA: TGTGCCAGCGCGTCGGGTTGGGGGACTGAAGCTTTCTTT; CDR3 protein: CASASGWGTEAFF
J gene: TRBJ1-1; clone size: -; V gene: TRBV29-1; D gene: -; CDR3 DNA: TGCAGCGGGCAGGGTTTTTCGAACACTGAAGCTTTCTTT; CDR3 protein: CSGQGFSNTEAFF
J gene: TRBJ2-7; clone size: -; V gene: TRBV5-1; D gene: TRBD2; CDR3 DNA: TGCGCCAGCAGCTTGGCCCTAGCGGGAGGACCTCCCTACGAGCAGTACTTC; CDR3 protein: CASSLALAGGPPYEQYF
J gene: TRBJ1-2; clone size: few; V gene: TRBV29-1; D gene: -; CDR3 DNA: TGCAGCGTTGGGACTCCGGAGGTAGTTGGCTACACCTTC; CDR3 protein: CSVGTPEVVGYTF
J gene: TRBJ2-2; clone size: few; V gene: TRBV11-1; D gene: TRBD1; CDR3 DNA: TGTGCCAGCAGCTTGGACAGGGCGAACACCGGGGAGCTGTTTTTT; CDR3 protein: CASSLDRANTGELFF
J gene: TRBJ2-1; clone size: -; V gene: TRBV9; D gene: -; CDR3 DNA: TGTGCCAGCAGCGTAGAAAGGTTTAGTGAGCAGTTCTTC; CDR3 protein: CASSVERFSEQFF
J gene: TRBJ2-4; clone size: few; V gene: TRBV25-1; D gene: TRBD1; CDR3 DNA: TGTGCCAGCAGTGTTCCAGGGGGACACATTCAGTACTTC; CDR3 protein: CASSVPGGHIQYF